These T cell receptor beta chains were read from a single sample in a study of T cells in Graves' hyperthyroidism and ophthalmopathy. TCRdb re-called the multiplex PCR reads with MiXCR, one entry per CDR3 protein. The sample shows under 300,000 distinct CDR3 sequences, about 14% of them seen only once. The sample taken for sequencing was blood. The receptors here all came from a woman aged 30 to 39 with Graves' hyperthyroidism that later progressed to Graves' ophthalmopathy. CDR3s include the opening cysteine and the closing phenylalanine or tryptophan. The D gene is left open where the match is weak.

j_call v_call d_call cdr3_aa
TRBJ1-6 TRBV11-1 NA CASSLRADLSSPLHF
TRBJ1-5 TRBV2 NA CASSEHQVSNQPQHF
TRBJ1-2 TRBV6-1 TRBD1 CASRGTGDVYGYTF
TRBJ2-7 TRBV6-1 NA CASSGDGSSYEQYF
TRBJ2-7 TRBV28 TRBD2 CASSLFIGAGRDSYEQYF
TRBJ2-5 TRBV27 NA CASSLEIGGETQYF
TRBJ2-7 TRBV18 NA CASSRDKTYEQYF
TRBJ2-1 TRBV19 NA CASSMGGRVSEQFF
TRBJ1-1 TRBV27 TRBD1 CASSSGTGFTEAFF
TRBJ2-7 TRBV28 NA CASSFLGADGSSYEQYF
TRBJ2-3 TRBV3-1 NA CASSQDIQVTQYF
TRBJ2-7 TRBV5-4 NA CASSLGTALTHEQYF
TRBJ2-1 TRBV6-2/TRBV6-3 NA CASGLFYNEQFF
TRBJ2-3 TRBV5-1 TRBD2 CASRPPRRESADTQYF
TRBJ1-5 TRBV12-3/TRBV12-4 NA CASSPRDGRDQPQHF
TRBJ1-2 TRBV3-1 TRBD1 CASSPDAGGSYYGYTF
TRBJ2-5 TRBV20-1 NA CSARPLASSWGETQYF
TRBJ2-1 TRBV4-1 NA CASSQGGARSSLNEQFF
TRBJ2-5 TRBV7-2 TRBD2 CASSLALLAGVETQYF
TRBJ2-1 TRBV27 TRBD1 CASSSTGSHNEQSF
TRBJ2-2 TRBV5-8 NA CASSLEPTRGTGELFF
TRBJ2-5 TRBV5-1 NA CASSLGQKIQETQYF
TRBJ2-3 TRBV4-3 TRBD2 CASSQELAGGPATDTQYF
TRBJ2-7 TRBV4-2 NA CASSQGAVTAYEQYF
TRBJ2-7 TRBV7-2 NA CASRQAPYEQYF
TRBJ1-1 TRBV19 NA CASSIAQSSEAFF
TRBJ2-7 TRBV7-9 NA CASSSATETYEQYF
TRBJ1-5 TRBV7-2 NA CASSPGRGGNQPQHF
TRBJ1-2 TRBV6-5 NA CASSYSRGAGANYGYTF
TRBJ1-5 TRBV5-1 TRBD1 CASSLVAGGTNQPQHF
TRBJ2-3 TRBV6-1 NA CASSRAQMDTQYF
TRBJ2-3 TRBV20-1 TRBD1 CSQEDRGVDTQYF
TRBJ2-3 TRBV7-2 NA CASSLSERHSFVGYF
TRBJ1-5 TRBV5-1 NA CANSLDGGSNQPQHF
TRBJ1-3 TRBV7-9 TRBD1 CASSPKVADRSSGNTIYF
TRBJ2-5 TRBV11-1 NA CASSQEGGTGTQYF
TRBJ2-3 TRBV27 NA CASTQTPTQAPEILEPDTQYF
TRBJ2-6 TRBV6-2/TRBV6-3 NA CASSYLAASGANVLTF
TRBJ2-7 TRBV7-2 TRBD2 CASSFGGVFFEQYF
TRBJ2-2 TRBV10-3 NA CAISDVGHNTGELFF
TRBJ2-4 TRBV24-1 NA CATSDVNQGGDIQYF
TRBJ2-1 TRBV6-2/TRBV6-3 NA CASSQRKYTLGNEQFF
TRBJ1-1 TRBV20-1 NA CSVIGTPWAEAFF
TRBJ2-1 TRBV6-1 NA CASSEGTSPVIGQFF
TRBJ1-2 TRBV28 TRBD1 CASSFTGDYGYTF
TRBJ2-1 TRBV4-2 NA CASSQDPRVEQFF
TRBJ2-1 TRBV10-3 TRBD2 CAISESGLAGGNEQFF
TRBJ2-3 TRBV7-2 TRBD2 CASSYQREDPDTQYF